The 23 T cell receptor beta chains in this list originate from one sample, sequenced in a study of T cell responses to AZD1222 COVID-19 vaccine. TCRdb keeps only in-frame clones here, not all; method: immunoSEQ multiplex PCR. The sample yields 93,000 or so clones, roughly nine tenths seen once. The specimen was peripheral blood, collected on day 0 of AZD1222 vaccination. The receptors shown here come from an adult in good health.

The chain joins TRBV7-2 to TRBJ2-7, with TRBD1 as a possible D gene (6 bases). Germline CDR1 is SGHTA and CDR2 is FQGNSA. This CDR3 comprises 14 residues. The germline V and J ends were trimmed by 4 bases and 2 bases, with 12 bases remaining between them. The CDR3 DNA reads TGTGCCAGCAGCTCCCAAGCAGGGGCCTACGAGCAGTACTTC. Protein: CASSSQAGAYEQYF.

A few counts support this clone. The rearrangement links TRBV30 to TRBJ1-2; D unclear. This CDR3 has 11 amino acids. Trimming pared 3 bases from V and 8 bases from J, leaving 10 bases between. Germline V gene lookup returns CDR1 GTSNPN and CDR2 SVGIG (reference sequence). CDR3 residues: CAWRVRRGYTF. The CDR3 coding sequence is TGTGCCTGGAGAGTAAGGCGGGGCTACACCTTC.

J is TRBJ2-1 and V is TRBV5-4; 12 positions agree with TRBD2. From germline, CDR1 is SGHNT and CDR2 YYREEE (reference sequence). The CDR3 extends over 14 amino acids. The ends lost 3 bases at V and 9 bases at J; junction bases unmatched: 4. The CDR3 nucleotides are TGTGCCAGCAGCTCCGGACTAGCGGGACCTGAGCAGTTCTTC. Translated: CASSSGLAGPEQFF.

V and J are TRBV7-6 and TRBJ2-1; TRBD2 might be the D (7 bases). V lost 1 base, J lost 7 bases, and 17 bases lay in between. This CDR3 region has 16 residues. The germline V gene encodes CDR1 SGHVS and CDR2 FNYEAQ. In DNA form, the CDR3 reads TGTGCCAGCAGCTTAGGCCCGGGAGGCCAGGGGAATGAGCAGTTCTTC. It codes for CASSLGPGGQGNEQFF.

The CDR3 sequence is CASSPGQGYNEQFF. The CDR3 DNA reads as TGTGCCAGCAGCCCCGGACAGGGGTACAATGAGCAGTTCTTC. The genes are TRBV7-3 and TRBJ2-1, with 9 bases aligning to TRBD1. There are 14 residues in the CDR3. Germline V gene sequence: CDR1 SGHTA, CDR2 FQGTGA. J was trimmed by 4 bases and V by 5 bases; bases with no gene match: 3.

The V call is TRBV10-3, the J call TRBJ2-7; the match to TRBD1 covers 7 bases. In germline, CDR1 is ENHRY, CDR2 SYGVKD. V lost 2 bases, J lost 8 bases, and 3 bases stayed unmatched. The length of the CDR3 is 12 residues. DNA of the CDR3: TGTGCCATCAGTGAGACAGGGGAGAAGCAGTACTTC. Its translation is CAISETGEKQYF.

This sequence joins TRBV30 and TRBJ2-7; D gene uncertain. Germline CDR1 GTSNPN, CDR2 SVGIG (reference sequence). The CDR3 is made up of 12 amino acids. Trimming left V 1 base short and J 0 bases short, with 4 bases between. CDR3 DNA: TGTGCCTGGAGTGATAGCTCCTACGAGCAGTACTTC. Translating it yields CAWSDSSYEQYF.

In regard to this clone: At the DNA level, this CDR3 is encoded by other sequences in the same sample as well. J is TRBJ1-1 and V is TRBV5-1; no reliable D call. The CDR3 totals 11 residues. The V gene lost 2 bases and the J gene lost 2 bases, with 1 base spanning the gap. Germline loops: CDR1 SGHRS, CDR2 YFSETQ. CDR3 residues: CASSFNTEAFF. In DNA form, the CDR3 reads TGCGCCAGCAGCTTCAACACTGAAGCTTTCTTT.

The gene calls are TRBV21-1 and TRBJ1-5; the D call in the table, TRBD1, was not verified against the DNA. TRBV21-1 is noted as a pseudogene. The CDR3 has 15 amino acids. CDR3 bases: TGTGCCAGCAGCAAGGGGACAGGGTGGCACCAGCCCCAGCATTTT. Residues: CASSKGTGWHQPQHF.

The chain carries TRBV9 and TRBJ2-7; D is ambiguous. CDR1 is SGDLS and CDR2 is YYNGEE in the germline V gene. The CDR3 is 14 amino acids. V shed 4 bases and J shed 3 bases, with 14 bases lying between them. The CDR3 region is CASSLGRANYEQYF. The CDR3 region has the DNA TGTGCCAGCAGCCTCGGACGGGCAAACTACGAGCAGTACTTC.

Comments on this clone: Other DNA sequences in this specimen translate into the identical CDR3. The chain has TRBV28 and TRBJ1-1; D possibly corresponds to TRBD1 (5 bases). The germline V gene has CDR1 MDHEN and CDR2 SYDVKM. The CDR3 runs 14 residues. Trimming cost V 5 bases and J 2 bases, with 12 bases left between them. The CDR3, as DNA: TGTGCCAGCAGTCCTGGGACTGCCAACACTGAAGCTTTCTTT. This codes for CASSPGTANTEAFF. Based on the CDR3 plus reference TRBV28 and TRBJ1-1, the full variable domain is DVKVTQSSRYLVKRTGEKVFLECVQDMDHENMFWYRQDPGLGLRLIYFSYDVKMKEKGDIPEGYSVSREKKERFSLILESASTNQTSMYLCASSPGTANTEAFFGQGTRLTVV.

V is TRBV13 and J is TRBJ1-2; unclear D gene. CDR3 length equals 14 residues. Between the trimmed V and J ends, which lost 0 bases and 2 bases, there was a span of 7 bases. From germline, CDR1 is PRHDT and CDR2 FYEKMQ (reference sequence). The CDR3 sequence is CASSLGSGNYGYTF. The CDR3 DNA reads as TGTGCCAGCAGCTTAGGTAGCGGGAACTATGGCTACACCTTC. Variable domain in full (rest from reference TRBV13 and TRBJ1-2): AAGVIQSPRHLIKEKRETATLKCYPIPRHDTVYWYQQGPGQDPQFLISFYEKMQSDKGSIPDRFSAQQFSDYHSELNMSSLELGDSALYFCASSLGSGNYGYTFGSGTRLTVV.

The chain has TRBV28 and TRBJ2-3; weak D call: TRBD1 (5 bases). The CDR3 extends over 12 amino acids. CDR1 and CDR2 (germline): MDHEN, SYDVKM. V shed 5 bases and J shed 8 bases, with 11 bases lying between them. The CDR3 DNA reads TGTGCCAGCAGTCTGTTAAGGGGTACGCAGTATTTT. Amino acid sequence: CASSLLRGTQYF.

This clone has only one observation. J is TRBJ2-1 and V is TRBV18; 15 bases match TRBD2. The CDR3 covers 17 residues. V shed 2 bases, J shed 4 bases, and the junction held 3 bases outside the gene matches. The germline CDR1 and CDR2 sequences are KGHSH and LQKENI. The CDR3 region has the DNA TGTGCCAGCTCACCAGCTGGACTAGCGGGAGGGTACAATGAGCAGTTCTTC. Protein product: CASSPAGLAGGYNEQFF.

The rearrangement uses TRBV19 and TRBJ2-1; tentatively, D is TRBD1 (6 bases). CDR3 length: 14 residues. The V gene lost 6 bases and the J gene lost 7 bases, with 16 bases spanning the gap. The germline gives CDR1 LNHDA, CDR2 SQIVND (reference sequence). The chain's CDR3 is CASSRGGQSNEQFF. In DNA, the CDR3 is TGTGCCAGTAGCCGAGGAGGACAGTCGAATGAGCAGTTCTTC.

In this sample, this clone turned up a few times. CDR3 amino acids: CATRQARAYEQYF. Written as DNA, the CDR3 is TGTGCCACCCGACAGGCCCGGGCTTACGAGCAGTACTTC. This chain uses TRBV25-1 with TRBJ2-7; D is possibly TRBD1 (6 bases). Trimming cost V 10 bases and J 4 bases, with 17 bases left between them. This CDR3 comprises 13 residues. The germline gives CDR1 MGHDK, CDR2 SYGVNS.

This chain uses TRBV6-5 with TRBJ1-2; the D is unclear. The CDR3 is made up of 12 amino acids. V was pared by 8 bases and J by 8 bases, with 15 bases between. From germline, CDR1 is MNHEY and CDR2 SVGAGI. The CDR3 loop reads CASRIETGGYTF. Written as DNA, the CDR3 is TGTGCCAGCCGGATCGAGACGGGGGGCTACACCTTC.

V gene TRBV6-1 combines with J gene TRBJ1-2; 11 nucleotides align to TRBD1. Germline V lookup: CDR1 MNHNS, CDR2 SASEGT. The CDR3 totals 16 residues. V trimming: 6 bases; J trimming: 8 bases; junction bases outside the gene matches: 14. The CDR3: CASRERTGGIVWGYTF. Here the CDR3 DNA reads TGTGCCAGCAGAGAACGGACAGGGGGCATCGTTTGGGGCTACACCTTC.

This clone turned up a few times. V gene TRBV7-2 combines with J gene TRBJ2-1; 8 bases are a match to TRBD2. The J segment lost 6 bases and the V segment lost 5 bases, leaving 9 bases of the junction unmatched. This CDR3 is 15 amino acids long. From germline, CDR1 is SGHTA and CDR2 FQGNSA. CDR3 DNA: TGTGCCAGCAGCCCAGGGCGCCTAGCGGGCAATGAGCAGTTCTTC. Its protein product is CASSPGRLAGNEQFF.

The V call is TRBV6-5, the J call TRBJ2-1; 7 positions agree with TRBD1. The CDR3 has 15 residues. Germline V gene sequence: CDR1 MNHEY, CDR2 SVGAGI. J was trimmed by 10 bases and V by 3 bases; bases with no gene match: 12. CDR3 coding DNA: TGTGCCAGCAGTTATGAAGGGACAGCCCAACGGGAGCAGTTCTTC. This sequence encodes CASSYEGTAQREQFF.

The gene calls are TRBV21-1 and TRBJ1-4; TRBD1, the table's D call, was not compared with the DNA. TRBV21-1 is given as a pseudogene. CDR3 length equals 16 residues. CDR3 residues: CASSIKAAGSPEKLFF. The DNA of the CDR3 is TGTGCCAGCAGCATCAAGGCGGCAGGGTCCCCTGAAAAACTGTTTTTT.

The rearrangement links TRBV30 to TRBJ2-7, with a weak D call TRBD1 (6 bases). This CDR3 comprises 13 residues. Between the trimmed V and J ends, which lost 3 bases and 3 bases, there was a span of 12 bases. Germline-derived CDR1 and CDR2 are GTSNPN and SVGIG (reference sequence). DNA of the CDR3: TGTGCCTGGAGCACGGGACACCGCTACGAGCAGTACTTC. This sequence encodes CAWSTGHRYEQYF. The variable domain in full, with the rest retrieved from reference TRBV30 and TRBJ2-7, is SQTIHQWPATLVQPVGSPLSLECTVEGTSNPNLYWYRQAAGRGLQLLFYSVGIGQISSEVPQNLSASRPQDRQFILSSKKLLLSDSGFYLCAWSTGHRYEQYFGPGTRLTVT.

The gene calls are TRBV4-1 and TRBJ2-1; the match to TRBD2 covers 10 bases. With 0 bases clipped from V and 9 bases from J, the junction kept 11 bases outside the gene matches. Looked up from germline, CDR1 is MGHRA and CDR2 is YSYEKL. The CDR3 runs to 17 residues. CDR3 in DNA: TGCGCCAGCAGCCAAGATCCCCCGACTAGCGGGTGGGGTGAGCAGTTCTTC. Translated: CASSQDPPTSGWGEQFF.